The clone carrying this T cell receptor beta chain appeared many times. The sample belongs to a study of CD8+CD57+ T cells in acquired aplastic anemia. Study-wide context: Sorted CD4+ and CD8+ cells gave an average of about 3.4 ug of DNA.

Investigators profiled TCR beta VDJ and CDR3 from genomic DNA template. TCRdb processed the reads anew with MiXCR; each CDR3 protein has one entry. Of approximately 190,000 distinct CDR3 sequences listed, around 65% are singletons. The trim removed 8 bases at V and 5 bases at J, leaving 15 bases unmatched. Germline V gene data show CDR1 as LNHDA and CDR2 as SQIVND (reference sequence). The CDR3 spans 15 residues. The TCR originated in a human donor with severe aplastic anemia or a healthy control (not recorded which). Sequencing input: sorted CD4+, CD8+, or CD8+CD57+ T cells (not recorded which) from PBMCs. The chain joins TRBV19 to TRBJ2-7; 7 bases match TRBD1. This CDR3 is CASLLGRQGEDEQYF. CDR3 nucleotides: TGTGCCAGTCTCCTAGGAAGGCAGGGGGAAGACGAGCAGTACTTC.